This TCR beta chain emerged from a study of response to subunit inactivated influenza vaccine. General study results and limits: There was a suggestion from the authors that each seasonal influenza vaccination recruits few new T cells.

One entry per CDR3 protein results from TCRdb running MiXCR on the RT-PCR reads. Counted here are around 650,000 distinct CDR3 sequences, roughly 14% occurring once; the ten biggest clones make up around a tenth. CDR3 length: 13 residues. CDR1 is MGHDK, CDR2 SYGVNS, per germline. Trimming removed 4 bases from V and 2 bases from J, with 9 bases in between. This clonotype was detected only a few times. Its target is unknown. The chain carries TRBV25-1 and TRBJ2-7, with a possible D match to TRBD1 (5 bases). Specimen: PBMCs from blood, collected approximately 13 days after vaccination. This TCR came from a man aged 50 or older who received an inactivated influenza vaccine. CDR3 sequence reads: CASSVTGTYEQYF. Here the CDR3 DNA reads TGTGCCAGCAGTGTAACAGGAACCTACGAGCAGTACTTC.